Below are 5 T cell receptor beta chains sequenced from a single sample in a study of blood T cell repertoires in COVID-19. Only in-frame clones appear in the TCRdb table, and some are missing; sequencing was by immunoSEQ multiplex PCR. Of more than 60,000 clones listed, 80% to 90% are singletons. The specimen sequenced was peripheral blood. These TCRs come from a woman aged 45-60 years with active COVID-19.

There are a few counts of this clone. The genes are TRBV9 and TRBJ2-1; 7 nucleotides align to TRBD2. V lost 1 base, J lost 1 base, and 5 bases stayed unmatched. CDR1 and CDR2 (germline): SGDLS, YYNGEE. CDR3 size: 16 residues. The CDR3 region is CASSVLSGGSYNEQFF. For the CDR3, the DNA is TGTGCCAGCAGCGTACTTTCGGGAGGATCCTACAATGAGCAGTTCTTC.

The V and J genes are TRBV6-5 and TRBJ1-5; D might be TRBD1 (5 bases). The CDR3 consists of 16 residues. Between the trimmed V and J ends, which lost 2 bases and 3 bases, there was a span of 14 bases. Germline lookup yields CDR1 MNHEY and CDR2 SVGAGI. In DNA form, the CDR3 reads TGTGCCAGCAGTTACCGAGGAGGGGCCGACAATCAGCCCCAGCATTTT. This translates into CASSYRGGADNQPQHF.

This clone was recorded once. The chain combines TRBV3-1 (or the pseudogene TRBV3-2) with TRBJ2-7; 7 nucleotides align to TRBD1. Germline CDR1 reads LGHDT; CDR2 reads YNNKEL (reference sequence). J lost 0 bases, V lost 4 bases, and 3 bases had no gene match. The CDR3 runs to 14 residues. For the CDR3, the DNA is TGTGCCAGCAGCCGACAGGGTAGCTCCTACGAGCAGTACTTC. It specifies CASSRQGSSYEQYF.

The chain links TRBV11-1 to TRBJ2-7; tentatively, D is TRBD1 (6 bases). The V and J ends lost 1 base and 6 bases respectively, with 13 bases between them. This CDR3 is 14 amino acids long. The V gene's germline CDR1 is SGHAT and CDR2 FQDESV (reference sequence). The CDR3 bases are TGTGCCAGCAGCTTAGAACAGGGCTTGTCCGAGCAGTACTTC. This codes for CASSLEQGLSEQYF.

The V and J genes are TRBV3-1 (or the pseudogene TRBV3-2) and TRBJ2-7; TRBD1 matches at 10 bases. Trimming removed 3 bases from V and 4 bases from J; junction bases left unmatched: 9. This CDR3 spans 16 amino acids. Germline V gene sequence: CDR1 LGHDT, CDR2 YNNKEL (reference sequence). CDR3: CASSQRGTGADYEQYF. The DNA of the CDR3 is TGTGCCAGCAGCCAGAGAGGGACAGGGGCCGATTACGAGCAGTACTTC.